Listed here are 9 T cell receptor beta chains from one sample, sequenced in a study of molecular identifiers for immune sequencing clone quantification. MiXCR, run by TCRdb on the PCR reads, gives a single entry per CDR3 protein. The data hold over 550,000 distinct CDR3 sequences, with approximately 24% observed a single time. Sequencing was done on a sample of naive CD8+ T cells from blood, with Jurkat cell RNA spiked in. The subset is: FACS-sorted CD8+CD4-CCR7+CD45RA+ naive T cells. The receptors were sampled from a human donor in good health. Some libraries in this study had Jurkat cell RNA spiked in.

There are many counts of this clonotype. This chain links TRBV5-5 with TRBJ1-1; unclear D gene. Trimming shortened V by 2 bases and J by 1 base, and 9 bases separated the two germline ends. The CDR3 is 14 amino acids. Germline V gene lookup returns CDR1 SGHKS and CDR2 YYEKEE (reference sequence). In DNA form, the CDR3 reads TGTGCCAGCAGCTTTTGGCACGAGAACACTGAAGCTTTCTTT. Its protein is CASSFWHENTEAFF. Full variable domain (outside the CDR3, taken from reference TRBV5-5 and TRBJ1-1): DAGVTQSPTHLIKTRGQQVTLRCSPISGHKSVSWYQQVLGQGPQFIFQYYEKEERGRGNFPDRFSARQFPNYSSELNVNALLLGDSALYLCASSFWHENTEAFFGQGTRLTVV.

This clonotype was seen more than once but under ten times. It is unclear where the CDR3 begins or ends on the DNA, so no DNA is shown, and the CDR3 is as TCRdb lists it. The J gene is TRBJ2-3, the V gene TRBV7-5. TRBV7-5 is termed a pseudogene. With termini counted, the CDR3 has 13 amino acids. CDR3 region: CISVPADTDTQYF.

The sample holds many counts of this clonotype. The chain couples TRBV20-1 to TRBJ2-1; D gene uncertain. CDR1 and CDR2 from the germline V gene are DFQATT and SNEGSKA (reference sequence). This CDR3 has 11 residues. V was trimmed by 6 bases and J by 7 bases, leaving 10 bases between them. This CDR3 reads CSAISTNEQFF. The CDR3 DNA sequence: TGCAGTGCCATTAGTACGAATGAGCAGTTCTTC.

The chain links TRBV6-5 to TRBJ1-1; possible D gene TRBD1, 6 bases. The CDR3 runs to 17 residues. The V gene's germline CDR1 is MNHEY and CDR2 SVGAGI. The ends were cut back, 8 bases at V and 5 bases at J, with 27 bases in the middle. As DNA, the CDR3 is TGTGCCAGCTCCCCCCGGGTATGGGGGGCCAAGGGGACTGAAGCTTTCTTT. It is translated as CASSPRVWGAKGTEAFF.

This clonotype was picked up a small number of times. This rearrangement joins TRBV7-9 to TRBJ1-4; D not resolved. V gave up 5 bases and J gave up 0 bases, with 16 bases separating them. The CDR3 runs to 17 residues. The germline V gene has CDR1 SEHNR and CDR2 FQNEAQ (reference sequence). CDR3 sequence: CASSRIQEIATNEKLFF. CDR3 in DNA: TGTGCCAGCAGCCGGATTCAGGAAATTGCAACTAATGAAAAACTGTTTTTT.

This chain joins TRBV6-6 and TRBJ2-1; 10 nucleotides agree with TRBD2. The CDR3 has 17 amino acids. The V gene's germline CDR1 is MNHNY and CDR2 SVGAGI (reference sequence). V was pared by 5 bases and J by 8 bases, with 15 bases of the junction left unmatched. CDR3 loop: CASSPGPAGGLRDEQFF. CDR3 nucleotide sequence: TGTGCCAGCAGTCCCGGACCAGCGGGGGGGCTGCGAGATGAGCAGTTCTTC.

This clonotype has just a few counts. The genes are TRBV7-6 and TRBJ2-7; TRBD2 aligns across 10 bases. V was clipped by 6 bases and J by 4 bases; unmatched bases: 27. Germline loops: CDR1 SGHVS, CDR2 FNYEAQ. This CDR3 region has 21 residues. CDR3 DNA: TGTGCCAGCAGTCCGGGGGGGGCGGGACTAGCGCGACCGACGGACTATTACGAGCAGTACTTC. Residues: CASSPGGAGLARPTDYYEQYF.

Comments on this clonotype: Given a much more abundant clone one base away, this may be a read error. The rearrangement links TRBV5-6 to TRBJ2-2; D unclear. Deletions cut 0 bases from V and 4 bases from J, with 7 bases between. The V gene's germline CDR1 is SGHDT and CDR2 YYEEEE. There are 14 residues in the CDR3. The CDR3 spells CASSLGPTTGELFF. CDR3 DNA: TGTGCCAGCAGCTTGGGACCGACCACCGGGGAGCTGTTTTTT.

This clonotype has a count of ten or more. This rearrangement joins TRBV7-9 to TRBJ2-2; maybe TRBD2 (6 bases). CDR3 size: 13 residues. Germline loops: CDR1 SEHNR, CDR2 FQNEAQ (reference sequence). V lost 4 bases and J 6 bases, leaving 9 bases between the germline ends. The CDR3 spells CASSSRLAGELFF. The CDR3, as DNA: TGTGCCAGCAGCTCAAGACTAGCCGGGGAGCTGTTTTTT.